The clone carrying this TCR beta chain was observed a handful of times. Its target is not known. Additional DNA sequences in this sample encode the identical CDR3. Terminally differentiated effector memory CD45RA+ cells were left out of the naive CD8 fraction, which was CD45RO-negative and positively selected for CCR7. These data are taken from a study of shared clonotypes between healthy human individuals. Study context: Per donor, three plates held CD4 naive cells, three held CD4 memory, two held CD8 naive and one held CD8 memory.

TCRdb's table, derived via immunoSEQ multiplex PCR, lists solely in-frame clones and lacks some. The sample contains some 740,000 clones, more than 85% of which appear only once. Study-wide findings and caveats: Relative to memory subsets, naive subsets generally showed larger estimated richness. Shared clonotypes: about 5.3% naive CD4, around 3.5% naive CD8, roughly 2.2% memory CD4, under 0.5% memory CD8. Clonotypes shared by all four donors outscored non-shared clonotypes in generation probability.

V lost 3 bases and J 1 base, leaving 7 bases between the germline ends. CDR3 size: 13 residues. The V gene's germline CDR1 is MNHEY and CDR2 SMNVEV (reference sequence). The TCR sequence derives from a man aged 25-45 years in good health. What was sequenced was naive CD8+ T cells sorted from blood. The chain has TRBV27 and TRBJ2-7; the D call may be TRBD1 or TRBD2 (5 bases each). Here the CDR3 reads CASSFGGSYEQYF. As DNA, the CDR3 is TGTGCCAGCAGTTTTGGGGGATCCTACGAGCAGTACTTC.